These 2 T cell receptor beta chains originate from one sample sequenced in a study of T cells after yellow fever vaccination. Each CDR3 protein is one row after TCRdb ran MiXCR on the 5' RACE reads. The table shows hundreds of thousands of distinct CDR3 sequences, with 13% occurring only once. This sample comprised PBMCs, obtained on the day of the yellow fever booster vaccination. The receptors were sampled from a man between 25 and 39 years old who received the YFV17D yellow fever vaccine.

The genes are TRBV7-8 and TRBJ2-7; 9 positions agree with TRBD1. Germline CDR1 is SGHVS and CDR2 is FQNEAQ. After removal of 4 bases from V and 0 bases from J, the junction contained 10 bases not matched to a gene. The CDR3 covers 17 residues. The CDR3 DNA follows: TGTGCCAGCAGCTCGATTGGACAGGGGAGCGACTCCTACGAGCAGTACTTC. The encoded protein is CASSSIGQGSDSYEQYF. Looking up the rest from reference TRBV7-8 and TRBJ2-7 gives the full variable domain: GAGVSQSPRYKVAKRGQDVALRCDPISGHVSLFWYQQALGQGPEFLTYFQNEAQLDKSGLPSDRFFAERPEGSVSTLKIQRTQQEDSAVYLCASSSIGQGSDSYEQYFGPGTRLTVT.

This CDR3 is CAWTVGTTAEQYF. CDR3 DNA: TGTGCCTGGACAGTAGGGACGACCGCCGAGCAGTACTTC. The chain recombines TRBV30 with TRBJ2-7; D is perhaps TRBD1 or TRBD2 (5 bases each). Germline assignment: CDR1 GTSNPN and CDR2 SVGIG (reference sequence). This CDR3 spans 13 amino acids. Trimming left V 4 bases short and J 6 bases short, with 16 bases between.